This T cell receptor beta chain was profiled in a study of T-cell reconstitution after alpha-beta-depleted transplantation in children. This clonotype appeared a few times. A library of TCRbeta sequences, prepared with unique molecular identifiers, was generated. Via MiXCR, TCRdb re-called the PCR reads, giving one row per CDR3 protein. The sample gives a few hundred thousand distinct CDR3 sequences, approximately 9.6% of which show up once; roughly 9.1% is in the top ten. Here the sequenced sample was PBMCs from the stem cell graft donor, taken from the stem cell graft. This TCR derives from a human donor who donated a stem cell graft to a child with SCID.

CDR3 in DNA: TGCAGTGCTAGAGATCAGGGCCAGGGGAAGAACACCGGGGAGCTGTTTTTT. Translated, it gives CSARDQGQGKNTGELFF. This chain uses TRBV20-1 with TRBJ2-2; possible D gene TRBD1, 6 bases. Germline values: CDR1 DFQATT, CDR2 SNEGSKA (reference sequence). V gave up 0 bases and J gave up 1 base, with 15 bases separating them. This CDR3 region has 17 residues.